This T cell receptor beta chain is drawn from a study of T cell clonotyping in hematopoietic cell transplantation. Germline V gene data show CDR1 as MNHEY and CDR2 as SVGAGI. The CDR3 runs to 14 residues. V was cut by 0 bases and J by 3 bases, with 9 bases left in between. Assay used: immunoSEQ multiplex PCR; TCRdb lists only in-frame clones, some missing. The repertoire includes over 8,000 clones, over 65% of them detected once, and under 25% sits in the top ten. This clone was counted a few times. The antigen is unknown. Study conclusions and caveats: At the given depth, recipient repertoires were over 97% de novo clonotypes. Pathologically expanded recipient clonotypes increased progressively from day 30 to day 180 as diversity fell.

The chain recombines TRBV6-5 with TRBJ2-7, with TRBD1 as a possible D gene (5 bases). Sample: peripheral blood mononuclear cells, taken 100 days after allogeneic stem cell transplant. This clonotype originated in a male patient aged 60 to 75 who had an allogeneic stem cell transplant from an unrelated donor, so the T cells may come from the graft donor. Some clones in this sample may be carry-over from other donors' samples. In DNA, the CDR3 is TGTGCCAGCAGTTACTCAGGGGATCTCTACGAGCAGTACTTC. It yields the protein CASSYSGDLYEQYF.